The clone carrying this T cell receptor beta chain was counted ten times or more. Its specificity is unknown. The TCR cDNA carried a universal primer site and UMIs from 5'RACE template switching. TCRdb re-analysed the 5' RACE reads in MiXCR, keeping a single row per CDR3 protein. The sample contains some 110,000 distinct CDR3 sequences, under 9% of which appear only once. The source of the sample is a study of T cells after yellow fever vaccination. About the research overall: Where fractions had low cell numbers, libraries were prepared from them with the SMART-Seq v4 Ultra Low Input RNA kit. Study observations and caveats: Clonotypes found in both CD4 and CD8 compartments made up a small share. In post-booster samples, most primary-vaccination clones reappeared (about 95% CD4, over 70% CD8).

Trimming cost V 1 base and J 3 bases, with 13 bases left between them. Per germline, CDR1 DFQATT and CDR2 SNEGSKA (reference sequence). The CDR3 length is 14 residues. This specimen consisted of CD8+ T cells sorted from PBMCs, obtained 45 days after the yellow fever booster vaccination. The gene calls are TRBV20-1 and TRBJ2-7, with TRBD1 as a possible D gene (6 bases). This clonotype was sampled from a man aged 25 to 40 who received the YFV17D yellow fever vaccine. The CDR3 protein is CSARVSGHLYEQYF. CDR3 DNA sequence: TGCAGTGCTAGAGTTTCGGGACACCTCTACGAGCAGTACTTC.